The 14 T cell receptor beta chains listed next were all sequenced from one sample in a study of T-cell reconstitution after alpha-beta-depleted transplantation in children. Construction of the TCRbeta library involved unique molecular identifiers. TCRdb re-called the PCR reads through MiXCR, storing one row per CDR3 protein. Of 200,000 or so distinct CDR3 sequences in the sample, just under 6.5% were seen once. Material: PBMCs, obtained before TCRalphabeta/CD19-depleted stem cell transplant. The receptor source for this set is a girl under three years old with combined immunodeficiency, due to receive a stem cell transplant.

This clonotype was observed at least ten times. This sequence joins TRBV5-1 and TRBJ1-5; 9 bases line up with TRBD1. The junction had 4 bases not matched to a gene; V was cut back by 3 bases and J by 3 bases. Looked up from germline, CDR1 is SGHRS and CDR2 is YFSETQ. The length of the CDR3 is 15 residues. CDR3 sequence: CASSSGTGNNQPQHF. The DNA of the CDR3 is TGCGCCAGCAGCTCGGGGACAGGGAACAATCAGCCCCAGCATTTT.

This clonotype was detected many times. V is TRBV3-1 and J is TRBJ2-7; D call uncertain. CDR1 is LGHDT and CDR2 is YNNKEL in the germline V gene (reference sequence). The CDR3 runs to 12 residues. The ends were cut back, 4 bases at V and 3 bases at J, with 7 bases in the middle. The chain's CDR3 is CASSRIFYEQYF. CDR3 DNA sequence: TGTGCCAGCAGCCGCATCTTCTACGAGCAGTACTTC.

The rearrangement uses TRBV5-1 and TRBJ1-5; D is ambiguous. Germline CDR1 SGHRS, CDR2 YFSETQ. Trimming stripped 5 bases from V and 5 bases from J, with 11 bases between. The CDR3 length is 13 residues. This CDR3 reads CASRQPPDQPQHF. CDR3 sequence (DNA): TGCGCCAGCAGACAGCCTCCAGATCAGCCCCAGCATTTT.

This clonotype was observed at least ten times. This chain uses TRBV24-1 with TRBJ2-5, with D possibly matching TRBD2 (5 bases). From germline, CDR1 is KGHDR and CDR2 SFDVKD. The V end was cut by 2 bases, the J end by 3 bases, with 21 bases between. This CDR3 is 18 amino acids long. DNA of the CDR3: TGTGCCACCAGTGATTCGGGGAAAACCGATAAGCCTAAAGAGACCCAGTACTTC. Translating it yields CATSDSGKTDKPKETQYF.

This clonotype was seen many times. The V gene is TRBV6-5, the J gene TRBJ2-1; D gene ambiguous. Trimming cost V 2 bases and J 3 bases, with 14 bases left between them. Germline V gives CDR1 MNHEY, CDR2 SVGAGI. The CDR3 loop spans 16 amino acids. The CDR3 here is CASSYHGSIYYNEQFF. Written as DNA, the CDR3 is TGTGCCAGCAGTTACCATGGGTCCATATACTACAATGAGCAGTTCTTC.

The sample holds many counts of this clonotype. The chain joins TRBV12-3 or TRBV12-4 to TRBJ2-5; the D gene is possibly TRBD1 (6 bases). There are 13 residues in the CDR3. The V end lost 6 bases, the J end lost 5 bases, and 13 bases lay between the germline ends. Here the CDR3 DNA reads TGTGCCAGCAGCTCAGGGGCCGGGGAGACCCAGTACTTC. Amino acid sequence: CASSSGAGETQYF.

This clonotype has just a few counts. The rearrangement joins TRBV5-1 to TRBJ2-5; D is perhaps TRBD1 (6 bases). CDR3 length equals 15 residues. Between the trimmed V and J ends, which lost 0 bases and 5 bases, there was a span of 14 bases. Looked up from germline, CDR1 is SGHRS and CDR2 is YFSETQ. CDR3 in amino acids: CASSLDRDQWETQYF. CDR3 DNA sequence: TGCGCCAGCAGCTTGGACAGGGATCAGTGGGAGACCCAGTACTTC.

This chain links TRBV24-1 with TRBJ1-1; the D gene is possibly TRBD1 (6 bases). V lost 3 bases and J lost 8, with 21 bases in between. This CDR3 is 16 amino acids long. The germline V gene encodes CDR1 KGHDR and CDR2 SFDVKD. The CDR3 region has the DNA TGTGCCACCAGTGATCCCAGTGAGGGGGTGTTTACCGAAGCTTTCTTT. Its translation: CATSDPSEGVFTEAFF.

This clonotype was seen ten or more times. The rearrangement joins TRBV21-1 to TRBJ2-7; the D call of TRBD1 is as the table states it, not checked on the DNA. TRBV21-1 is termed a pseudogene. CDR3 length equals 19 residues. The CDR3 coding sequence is TGTGCCAGCAGCACCCACGGGACAGGGGGCTCTTTGGGGCCCTACGAGCAGTACTTC. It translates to CASSTHGTGGSLGPYEQYF.

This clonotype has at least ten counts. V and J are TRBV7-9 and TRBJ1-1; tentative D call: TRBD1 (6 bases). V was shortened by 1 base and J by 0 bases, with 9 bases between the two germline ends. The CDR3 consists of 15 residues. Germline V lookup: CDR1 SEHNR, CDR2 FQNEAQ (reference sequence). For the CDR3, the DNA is TGTGCCAGCAGCTTAGTGGACAGACTGAACACTGAAGCTTTCTTT. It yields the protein CASSLVDRLNTEAFF. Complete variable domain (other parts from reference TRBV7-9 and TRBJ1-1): DTGVSQNPRHKITKRGQNVTFRCDPISEHNRLYWYRQTLGQGPEFLTYFQNEAQLEKSRLLSDRFSAERPKGSFSTLEIQRTEQGDSAMYLCASSLVDRLNTEAFFGQGTRLTVV.

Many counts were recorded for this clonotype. In DNA form, the CDR3 reads TGTGCCAGCAGTTTATTTTCCCGGACAGATACGCAGTATTTT. It specifies CASSLFSRTDTQYF. J is TRBJ2-3 and V is TRBV28; no clear D. Trimming took off 1 base at V and 3 bases at J, with 8 bases between the two ends. The germline CDR1 and CDR2 sequences are MDHEN and SYDVKM. The CDR3 sequence is 14 residues long.

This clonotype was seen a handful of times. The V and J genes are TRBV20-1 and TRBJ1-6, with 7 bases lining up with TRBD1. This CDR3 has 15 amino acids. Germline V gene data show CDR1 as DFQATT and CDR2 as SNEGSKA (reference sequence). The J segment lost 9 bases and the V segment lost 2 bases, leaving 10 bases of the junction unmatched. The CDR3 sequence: CSARLRQGPTSPLHF. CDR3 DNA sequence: TGCAGTGCTAGACTCAGACAGGGCCCTACTTCACCCCTCCACTTT.

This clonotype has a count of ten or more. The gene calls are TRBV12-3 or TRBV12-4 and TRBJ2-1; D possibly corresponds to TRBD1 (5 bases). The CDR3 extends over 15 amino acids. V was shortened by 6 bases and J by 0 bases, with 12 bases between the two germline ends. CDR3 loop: CASSLTVYSYNEQFF. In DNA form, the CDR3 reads TGTGCCAGCAGCCTGACAGTTTACTCCTACAATGAGCAGTTCTTC.

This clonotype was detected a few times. The CDR3 DNA reads TGTGCCATCAGTTGGGGAGAGACCCAGTACTTC. This sequence encodes CAISWGETQYF. The chain combines TRBV10-3 with TRBJ2-5; D not resolved. The V end lost 5 bases, the J end lost 4 bases, and 5 bases lay between the germline ends. CDR1 is ENHRY and CDR2 is SYGVKD in the germline V gene. CDR3 length: 11 residues.